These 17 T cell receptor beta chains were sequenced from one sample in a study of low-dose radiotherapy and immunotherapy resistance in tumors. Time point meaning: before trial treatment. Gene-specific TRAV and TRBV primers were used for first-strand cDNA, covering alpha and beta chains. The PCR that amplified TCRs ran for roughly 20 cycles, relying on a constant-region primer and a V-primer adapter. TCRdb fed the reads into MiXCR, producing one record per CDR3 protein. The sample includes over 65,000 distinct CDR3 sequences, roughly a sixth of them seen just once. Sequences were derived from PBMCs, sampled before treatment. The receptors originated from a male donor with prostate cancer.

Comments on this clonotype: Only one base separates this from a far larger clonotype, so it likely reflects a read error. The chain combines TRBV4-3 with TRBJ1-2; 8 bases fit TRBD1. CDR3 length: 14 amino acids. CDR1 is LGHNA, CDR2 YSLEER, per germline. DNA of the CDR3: TGCACCAGCAGCCATGGGGACAGGAGGTATGGCTACACCTTC. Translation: CTSSHGDRRYGYTF.

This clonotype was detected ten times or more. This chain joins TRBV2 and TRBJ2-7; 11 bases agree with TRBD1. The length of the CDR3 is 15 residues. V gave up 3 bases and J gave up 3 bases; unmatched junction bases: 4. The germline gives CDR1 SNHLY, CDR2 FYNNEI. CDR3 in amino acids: CASSEEGTGGYEQYF. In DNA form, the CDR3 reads TGTGCCAGCAGTGAGGAGGGGACAGGGGGCTACGAGCAGTACTTC.

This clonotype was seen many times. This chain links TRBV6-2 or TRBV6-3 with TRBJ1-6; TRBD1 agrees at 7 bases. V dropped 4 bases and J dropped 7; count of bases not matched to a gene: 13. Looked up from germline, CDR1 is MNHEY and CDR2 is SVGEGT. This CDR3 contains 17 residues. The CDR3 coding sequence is TGTGCCAGCAGTTTTGAACACAGGACAGGTGGGAATTCACCCCTCCACTTT. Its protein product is CASSFEHRTGGNSPLHF.

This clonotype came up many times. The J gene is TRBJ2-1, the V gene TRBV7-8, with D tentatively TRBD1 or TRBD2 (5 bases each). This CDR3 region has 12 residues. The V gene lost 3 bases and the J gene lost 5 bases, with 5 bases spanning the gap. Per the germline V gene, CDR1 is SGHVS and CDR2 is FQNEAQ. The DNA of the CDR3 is TGTGCCAGCAGCTTGGGGGACAATGAGCAGTTCTTC. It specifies CASSLGDNEQFF.

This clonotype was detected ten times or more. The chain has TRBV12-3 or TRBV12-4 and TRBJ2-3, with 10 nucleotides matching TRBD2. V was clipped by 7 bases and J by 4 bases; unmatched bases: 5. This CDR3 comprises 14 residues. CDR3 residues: CASTVLAGSDTQYF. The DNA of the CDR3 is TGTGCCAGCACTGTACTAGCGGGGTCAGATACGCAGTATTTT.

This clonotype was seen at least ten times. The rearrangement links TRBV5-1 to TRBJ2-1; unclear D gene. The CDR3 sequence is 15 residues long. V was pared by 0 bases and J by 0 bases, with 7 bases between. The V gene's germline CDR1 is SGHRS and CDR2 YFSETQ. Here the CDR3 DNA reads TGCGCCAGCAGCTTGGCCGCGAACTCCTACAATGAGCAGTTCTTC. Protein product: CASSLAANSYNEQFF.

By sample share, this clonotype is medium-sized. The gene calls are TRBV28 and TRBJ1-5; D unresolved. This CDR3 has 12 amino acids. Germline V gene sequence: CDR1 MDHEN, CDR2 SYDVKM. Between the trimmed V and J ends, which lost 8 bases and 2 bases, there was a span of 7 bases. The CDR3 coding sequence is TGTGCCAGCTCCCGGGGCAATCAGCCCCAGCATTTT. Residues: CASSRGNQPQHF.

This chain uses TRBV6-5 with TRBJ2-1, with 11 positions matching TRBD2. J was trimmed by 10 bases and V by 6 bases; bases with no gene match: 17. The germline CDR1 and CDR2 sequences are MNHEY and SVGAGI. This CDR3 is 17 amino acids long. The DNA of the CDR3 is TGTGCCAGCAGCCCGAAGTTAGCGGGGGGGCAAGGTCGCGAGCAGTTCTTC. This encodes CASSPKLAGGQGREQFF.

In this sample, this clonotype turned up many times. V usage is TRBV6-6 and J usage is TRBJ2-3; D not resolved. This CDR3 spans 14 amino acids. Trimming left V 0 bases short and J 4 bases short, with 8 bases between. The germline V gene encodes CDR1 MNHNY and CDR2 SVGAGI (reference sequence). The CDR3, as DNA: TGTGCCAGCAGTTACTCGATGAATTCAGATACGCAGTATTTT. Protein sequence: CASSYSMNSDTQYF.

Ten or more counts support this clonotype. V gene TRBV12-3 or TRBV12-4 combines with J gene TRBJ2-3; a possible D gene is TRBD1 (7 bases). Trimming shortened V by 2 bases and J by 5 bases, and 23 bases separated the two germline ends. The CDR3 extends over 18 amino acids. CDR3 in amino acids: CASSLPRGRQGGGDTQYF. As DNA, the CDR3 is TGTGCCAGCAGTTTACCCAGGGGTAGACAGGGAGGCGGAGATACGCAGTATTTT.

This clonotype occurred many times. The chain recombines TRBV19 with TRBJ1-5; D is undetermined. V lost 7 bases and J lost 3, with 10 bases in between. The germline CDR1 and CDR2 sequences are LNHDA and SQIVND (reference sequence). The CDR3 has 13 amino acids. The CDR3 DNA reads TGTGCCAGTACGATCAACTTCAATCAGCCCCAGCATTTT. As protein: CASTINFNQPQHF.

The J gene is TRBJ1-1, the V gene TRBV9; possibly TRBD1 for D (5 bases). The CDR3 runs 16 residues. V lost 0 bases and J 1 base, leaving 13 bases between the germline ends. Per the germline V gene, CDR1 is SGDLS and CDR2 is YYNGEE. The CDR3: CASSVGLSGRNTEAFF. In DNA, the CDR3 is TGTGCCAGCAGCGTAGGACTCTCAGGGCGGAACACTGAAGCTTTCTTT.

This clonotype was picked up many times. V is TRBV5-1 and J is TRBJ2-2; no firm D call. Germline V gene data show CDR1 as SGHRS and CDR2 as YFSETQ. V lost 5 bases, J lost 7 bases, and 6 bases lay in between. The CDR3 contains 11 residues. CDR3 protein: CASRNYGELFF. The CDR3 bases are TGCGCCAGCAGAAACTACGGGGAGCTGTTTTTT.

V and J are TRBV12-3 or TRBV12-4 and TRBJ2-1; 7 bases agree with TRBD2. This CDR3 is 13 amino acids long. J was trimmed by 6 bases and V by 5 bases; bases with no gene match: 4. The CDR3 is CASSTLAVNEQFF. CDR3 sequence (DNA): TGTGCCAGCAGTACCCTAGCGGTCAATGAGCAGTTCTTC.

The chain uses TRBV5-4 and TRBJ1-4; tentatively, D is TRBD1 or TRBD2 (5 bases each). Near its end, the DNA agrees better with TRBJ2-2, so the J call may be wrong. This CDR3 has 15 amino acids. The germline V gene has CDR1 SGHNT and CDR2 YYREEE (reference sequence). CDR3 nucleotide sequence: TGTGCCAGCAGCTTGGCCGGGGCGGACACCGGGGAGCTGTTTTTT. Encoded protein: CASSLAGADTGELFF.

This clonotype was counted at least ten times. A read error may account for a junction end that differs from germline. The CDR3 nucleotides read TGCGCCAGCAGCCAGGACAGGAAGGGGCGCAAGAACTTC. Translation gives CASSQDRKGRKNF. J is TRBJ2-7 and V is TRBV5-1, with 7 bases lining up with TRBD1. CDR3 size: 13 residues. Germline V gene lookup returns CDR1 SGHRS and CDR2 YFSETQ.

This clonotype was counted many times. In DNA form, the CDR3 reads TGTGCCAGCAGCGAAGGACAGGGTAAAGATACGCAGTATTTT. It codes for CASSEGQGKDTQYF. The rearrangement links TRBV21-1 to TRBJ2-3; the table gives TRBD1 as D, unverified against the DNA. TRBV21-1 is classified as a pseudogene. There are 14 residues in the CDR3.